This record concerns one T cell receptor beta chain sequence. The antigen remains undetermined. An equimolar mix of two oligonucleotides served as the beta constant-region primer for TRBC1 and TRBC2. Ligated cDNA was amplified by four rounds of PCR with nested alpha and beta constant-region primers and SP2. TCRdb itself ran the UMI-ligation and nested PCR reads through MiXCR, one entry per CDR3 protein. The repertoire holds over 110,000 distinct CDR3 sequences, with around 21% as singletons. CD4+ T cell IFNgamma after overnight CMV lysate exposure gave donor CMV status. This entry comes from a study of naive and memory T cell subsets. Regarding the study as a whole: Possibly reflecting memory cells re-expressing CD45RA, a few larger clonotypes occurred in naive repertoires, especially CD8. Over 85% of naive TCR sequences appeared only once, unlike memory subsets.

Sequenced sample: naive CD8+ T cells from blood. The source of this sequence is a human donor in good health.

Written as DNA, the CDR3 is TGTGCCAGCAGTTACGCCGACACAGGGAGCGAGCAGTACTTC. This codes for CASSYADTGSEQYF. The J gene is TRBJ2-7, the V gene TRBV6-2 or TRBV6-3, with D perhaps matching TRBD1 (6 bases). The V end lost 2 bases, the J end lost 6 bases, and 14 bases lay between the germline ends. The CDR3 has 14 amino acids. Germline loops: CDR1 MNHEY, CDR2 SVGEGT.